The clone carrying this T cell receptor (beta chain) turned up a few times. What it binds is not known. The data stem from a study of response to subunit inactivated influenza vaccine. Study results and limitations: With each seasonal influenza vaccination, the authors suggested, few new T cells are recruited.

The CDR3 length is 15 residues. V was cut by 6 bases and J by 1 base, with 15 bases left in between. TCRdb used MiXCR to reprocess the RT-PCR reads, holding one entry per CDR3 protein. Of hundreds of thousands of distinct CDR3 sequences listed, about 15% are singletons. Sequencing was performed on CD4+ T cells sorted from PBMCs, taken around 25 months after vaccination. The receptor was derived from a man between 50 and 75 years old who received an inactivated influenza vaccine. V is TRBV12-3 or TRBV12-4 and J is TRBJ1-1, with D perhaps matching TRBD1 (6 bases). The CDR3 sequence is CASSYQGRRNTEAFF. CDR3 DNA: TGTGCCAGCAGCTATCAGGGGAGGCGGAACACTGAAGCTTTCTTT.